There are a few counts of the clone carrying this T cell receptor (beta chain). What it binds is not known. The authors reverse transcribed all of the isolated RNA, so sequencing captured expressed TCRB transcripts. Naive, central memory and regulatory T cell samples produced a mean of approximately 4 million reads. Sequencing used immunoSEQ multiplex PCR; TCRdb keeps in-frame clones, though not all of them. The table records about 340,000 clones, 13% of them present only once. Sorted populations all exceeded 98% purity. These data belong to a study of beta chain features in type 1 diabetes. Germline V lookup: CDR1 SGHAT, CDR2 FQNNGV. The CDR3 runs to 17 residues. V lost 5 bases, J lost 9 bases, and 25 bases lay in between. Findings of the study overall: Type 1 diabetes patients had TCRB CDR3s that were shorter (moderately but significantly so) in all four CD4+ subsets. Fewer insertions but more deletions were seen at VDJ junctions in type 1 diabetes patients. A potential PCR bias toward shorter templates would be equal in patient and control samples.

The TCR was taken from a woman aged 18 to 35 with type 1 diabetes. This chain links TRBV11-2 with TRBJ2-2; possible D gene TRBD1, 6 bases. The sequenced material came from naive CD4+ T cells from blood. CDR3 coding DNA: TGTGCCAGCAGCGGATTTAGGACAGTCCGGGGCCATCGGGAGCTGTTTTTT. Its protein product is CASSGFRTVRGHRELFF.